This TCR beta chain was profiled in a study of blood T cell repertoires in COVID-19. Study information: The samples span acute and convalescent COVID-19 from the United States, Italy and Spain. PBMCs, B-cell-depleted T cells, or T cells provided the cDNA or gDNA that made up the material.

Individuals aged roughly 18 to 95 years were recruited from about two dozen US areas. Membership in each cohort depended on participant-reported clinical history. Some clones are missing from TCRdb's copy, which holds only in-frame ones; the method was immunoSEQ multiplex PCR. The table includes about 220,000 clones, 70% to 85% detected once. Losses at the gene ends were 1 base for V and 1 base for J; bases not matched to a gene: 2. This CDR3 is 16 amino acids long. Germline V gene lookup returns CDR1 SGHTA and CDR2 FQGNSA. The chain is built from TRBV7-2 and TRBJ2-1; TRBD2 aligns across 9 bases. Sequences were obtained from PBMCs or T cells enriched from blood (not recorded which). The receptor was derived from a woman in her 40s with acute COVID-19. The CDR3 sequence is CASSLGGGVSYNEQFF. The DNA for the CDR3 is TGTGCCAGCAGCTTAGGCGGGGGGGTATCCTACAATGAGCAGTTCTTC. Complete variable domain (other parts from reference TRBV7-2 and TRBJ2-1): GAGVSQSPSNKVTEKGKDVELRCDPISGHTALYWYRQSLGQGLEFLIYFQGNSAPDKSGLPSDRFSAERTGGSVSTLTIQRTQQEDSAVYLCASSLGGGVSYNEQFFGPGTRLTVL.